The text below deals with one T cell receptor beta chain. This clonotype was seen many times. It lacks a known antigen. Per-base quality was not reported, and no clone a single base away is much larger than it. The library was produced with PCR. Sequencer: Illumina HiSeq 2500. TCR libraries were prepared with molecular barcoding, using unique molecular identifiers to normalize TCRbeta repertoire quantification. TCRdb reran the public reads through fastp at Q25 and MiXCR, keeping productive beta chains. Each entry is one CDR3 protein sequence, shown with its most common DNA and genes. The table for this sample lists about 540,000 distinct CDR3 sequences; 15% to 20% of them were counted only once. 3.3% of the sample lies in the top ten. The sample is drawn from a study of T-cell reconstitution after alpha-beta-depleted transplantation in children (TCRdb year 2016). As for the study more broadly: Using TCR repertoire profiling, the study followed T-cell immune reconstitution in a quantitative way in children after TCRalphabeta/CD19-depleted allogeneic hematopoietic cell transplantation.

Relative to germline, V is 0 bases shorter and J is 6 bases shorter, with 12 bases between their ends. The CDR3 holds 14 amino acids from the cysteine to the phenylalanine. Left in the record is the CDR3 DNA by itself, 42 bases read in frame from the first base. The germline V gene supplies CDR1 SGHRS and CDR2 YFSETQ. In this chain, TRBV5-1 is recombined with TRBJ1-1; a confident D gene designation cannot be given. The sequencing used PBMCs from the stem cell graft donor, collected from the stem cell graft. The sequence was obtained from a human donor who donated a stem cell graft to a child with acute lymphoblastic leukemia. The DNA reads as follows: TGCGCCAGCAGCTTGGCCTTGGTCGGCTCTGAAGCTTTCTTT. It codes for CASSLALVGSEAFF.